This T cell receptor beta chain was captured by sequencing in a study of cytomegalovirus exposure and HLA in healthy donors. Donors were nominally healthy when sampled, though unrecorded immune exposures were likely. Losses at the gene ends were 5 bases for V and 1 base for J; bases not matched to a gene: 5. There are 15 residues in the CDR3. CDR1 is SGHRS and CDR2 is YFSETQ in the germline V gene. Primers for the PCR totalled 60 Vbeta and 13 Jbeta. Produced via immunoSEQ multiplex PCR; TCRdb's table is partial and in-frame only. The sample consists of under 250,000 clones, roughly 82% of them appearing once. Note on this clone: The antigen is not known.

Broader study findings: The study flagged about 150 TCR beta chains as cytomegalovirus-associated. Indistinguishable V segments, including TRBV6-2 and TRBV6-3, were excluded.

This chain uses TRBV5-1 with TRBJ2-7; TRBD2 matches 11 bases. Sequenced sample: PBMCs. The TCR originated in a man in his forties in good health and CMV-seropositive. The CDR3 DNA reads TGCGCCAGCAGACCGGGACTAGCGGTTTCCTACGAGCAGTACTTC. As protein: CASRPGLAVSYEQYF.